This TCR beta chain was captured in a study of radiotherapy plus CTLA-4 blockade in lung cancer. The assay was immunoSEQ multiplex PCR, and TCRdb's table has in-frame clones only and misses some. The sample carries 25,000 to 35,000 clones, 80% to 90% recorded once. The CDR3 consists of 14 residues. The junction had 4 bases not matched to a gene; V was cut back by 8 bases and J by 3 bases. CDR1 and CDR2 (germline): SNHLY, FYNNEI. This clonotype was obtained from a human donor with non-small cell lung cancer that progressed on radiotherapy plus ipilimumab. The chain carries TRBV2 and TRBJ1-5; 10 bases fit TRBD1. The sequencing used peripheral blood, collected from a patient treated with radiotherapy plus ipilimumab. CDR3 in amino acids: CASGTGDPNQPQHF. DNA of the CDR3: TGTGCCAGCGGGACAGGGGATCCCAATCAGCCCCAGCATTTT.